The 3 T cell receptor beta chains below all came from one sample that was sequenced in a study of cytomegalovirus exposure and HLA in healthy donors. Sequencing was performed with immunoSEQ multiplex PCR; in TCRdb, only in-frame clones are kept and a portion is missing. Of fewer than 200,000 clones in the sample, 85% were seen once. Sequencing was done on a sample of PBMCs. These TCRs come from a man younger than 35 in good health and CMV-seropositive.

V usage is TRBV20-1 and J usage is TRBJ2-3; D remains unclear. The V gene lost 2 bases and the J gene lost 6 bases, with 3 bases spanning the gap. The germline V gene has CDR1 DFQATT and CDR2 SNEGSKA (reference sequence). The CDR3 has 10 amino acids. This CDR3 reads CSARYDTQYF. CDR3 DNA: TGCAGTGCTAGATATGATACGCAGTATTTT.

V and J are TRBV30 and TRBJ2-1; 9 positions agree with TRBD2. J was trimmed by 8 bases and V by 5 bases; bases with no gene match: 7. CDR1 and CDR2 (germline): GTSNPN, SVGIG (reference sequence). The CDR3 has 13 amino acids. The CDR3 protein is CAWAGLAPYEQFF. For the CDR3, the DNA is TGTGCCTGGGCCGGACTAGCGCCCTATGAGCAGTTCTTC.

This chain joins TRBV11-3 and TRBJ2-4, with D unclear. V was trimmed by 2 bases and J by 5 bases, leaving 7 bases between them. This CDR3 region has 13 residues. Germline V gene sequence: CDR1 SGHNT, CDR2 YENEEA. The CDR3 DNA sequence: TGTGCCAGCAGCTTACACACCCAAAACATTCAGTACTTC. Its protein product is CASSLHTQNIQYF.